Sequencing of this TCR beta chain was carried out in a study of blood T cell repertoires in COVID-19. Study details: Both acute and convalescent COVID-19 samples were obtained from the United States, Italy and Spain. The cDNA or gDNA used as material had been derived from T cells, B-cell-depleted T cells, or PBMCs.

As originally analysed: Using reference gene primer amplification, nucleated cell counts were estimated. This table comes from immunoSEQ multiplex PCR, and its TCRdb copy is limited to in-frame clones, with some not included. D and trimming were read from the DNA, whereas the V and J calls and clone size are those reported in that table. The repertoire holds about 90,000 clones, with about 85% as singletons. V was clipped by 3 bases and J by 7 bases; unmatched bases: 7. CDR3 length equals 15 residues. Germline CDR1 SQVTM, CDR2 ANQGSEA. The source is a man aged 45-65 years with acute or convalescent COVID-19. The sequenced sample was peripheral blood. V usage is TRBV29-1 and J usage is TRBJ2-5; the match to TRBD2 covers 14 bases. The CDR3 spells CSVDAGTSGGGTQYF. The CDR3 region has the DNA TGCAGCGTTGACGCCGGGACTAGCGGGGGAGGGACCCAGTACTTC.